Following are 24 T cell receptor beta chains from one sample sequenced in a study of T-cell reconstitution after alpha-beta-depleted transplantation in children. Construction of the TCRbeta library involved unique molecular identifiers. TCRdb re-analysed the PCR reads in MiXCR, keeping a single row per CDR3 protein. The table shows about 300,000 distinct CDR3 sequences, with 9.5% to 13% occurring only once. This sample comprised PBMCs, obtained before TCRalphabeta/CD19-depleted stem cell transplant. The source of these receptors is a boy under two years old with acute myeloid leukemia, due to receive a stem cell transplant.

This clonotype was seen many times. The chain uses TRBV29-1 and TRBJ2-7; D is possibly TRBD2 (6 bases). Trimming stripped 7 bases from V and 2 bases from J, with 12 bases between. The CDR3 covers 12 residues. Looked up from germline, CDR1 is SQVTM and CDR2 is ANQGSEA. The CDR3 sequence is CSASGGPYEQYF. CDR3 nucleotide sequence: TGCAGCGCCTCCGGGGGACCCTACGAGCAGTACTTC.

Points on this clonotype: This may be a read error: a much more frequent sequence differs by one nucleotide. This chain links TRBV4-2 with TRBJ2-7; D uncertain. Trimming pared 1 base from V and 2 bases from J, leaving 12 bases between. CDR1 LGHNA and CDR2 YNFKEQ come from the germline V gene. CDR3 length: 15 amino acids. CDR3 coding DNA: TGTGCCAGCAGCCAAGGGCAGGATAGCCCCTACGAGCAGTACTTC. Its translation is CASSQGQDSPYEQYF.

V and J are TRBV29-1 and TRBJ1-1, with D tentatively TRBD1 (5 bases). V shed 1 base and J shed 1 base, with 10 bases lying between them. Germline assignment: CDR1 SQVTM and CDR2 ANQGSEA. The CDR3 is 14 residues long. The CDR3 spells CSVEVRGANTEAFF. As DNA, the CDR3 is TGCAGCGTTGAAGTTCGAGGGGCGAACACTGAAGCTTTCTTT.

For this clonotype: The germline gene is not matched at one end of the junction; a read error may be the cause. The rearrangement links TRBV4-1 to TRBJ1-1; D not certain. This CDR3 has 12 amino acids. The germline CDR1 and CDR2 sequences are MGHRA and YSYEKL. Written as DNA, the CDR3 is TGCGCCAGCAGCCCCCTCGGCACTGACGCTTTCTTT. Protein sequence: CASSPLGTDAFF.

This clonotype was seen a few times. The chain combines TRBV28 with TRBJ1-4; 10 bases line up with TRBD1. The CDR3 loop spans 21 amino acids. Germline CDR1 reads MDHEN; CDR2 reads SYDVKM. V was clipped by 0 bases and J by 8 bases; unmatched bases: 21. CDR3 protein: CASSLWPHPGTGANGGEKLFF. In DNA form, the CDR3 reads TGTGCCAGCAGTTTATGGCCCCACCCCGGGACAGGGGCAAACGGGGGGGAAAAACTGTTTTTT.

V and J are TRBV12-3 or TRBV12-4 and TRBJ2-4, with TRBD2 matching 12 bases. The V segment lost 5 bases and the J segment 8 bases; nucleotides outside the gene matches: 7. The CDR3 has 15 residues. CDR3 coding DNA: TGTGCCAGCAGTCCAAGGACTAGCGGGACGTACATTCAGTACTTC. Translating it yields CASSPRTSGTYIQYF.

The CDR3 protein is CASQAGGYYNEQFF. DNA for the CDR3: TGTGCCAGCCAAGCGGGGGGCTACTACAATGAGCAGTTCTTC. V gene TRBV7-9 combines with J gene TRBJ2-1; 9 nucleotides align to TRBD2. The CDR3 has 14 amino acids. The V gene end was trimmed by 8 bases and the J gene end by 3 bases; junction bases not matched to a gene: 5. Per germline, CDR1 SEHNR and CDR2 FQNEAQ (reference sequence).

This clonotype was counted ten times or more. The chain has TRBV7-8 and TRBJ1-2; D remains unclear. The CDR3 runs to 15 residues. Trimming took 5 bases from V and 5 from J, leaving 18 bases between them. Germline-derived CDR1 and CDR2 are SGHVS and FQNEAQ. CDR3 loop: CASSPSTPLYYGYTF. CDR3 coding DNA: TGTGCCAGCAGCCCTTCGACTCCCCTTTATTATGGCTACACCTTC.

This clonotype was recorded many times. The V and J genes are TRBV13 and TRBJ2-1, with 7 bases identical to TRBD2. The CDR3 has 14 residues. Germline V gene sequence: CDR1 PRHDT, CDR2 FYEKMQ (reference sequence). The J segment lost 8 bases and the V segment lost 3 bases, leaving 7 bases of the junction unmatched. CDR3 protein: CASSLGRVSDEQFF. The CDR3 nucleotides read TGTGCCAGCAGCTTGGGGAGGGTTTCGGATGAGCAGTTCTTC. The whole variable domain, remainder taken from reference TRBV13 and TRBJ2-1, is AAGVIQSPRHLIKEKRETATLKCYPIPRHDTVYWYQQGPGQDPQFLISFYEKMQSDKGSIPDRFSAQQFSDYHSELNMSSLELGDSALYFCASSLGRVSDEQFFGPGTRLTVL.

Ten or more counts support this clonotype. The chain links TRBV12-3 or TRBV12-4 to TRBJ2-5; tentatively, D is TRBD2 (5 bases). The V gene lost 5 bases and the J gene lost 2 bases, with 15 bases spanning the gap. This CDR3 region has 15 residues. CDR3 sequence (DNA): TGTGCCAGCAGTCCAGATAGAGGGCTACAAGAGACCCAGTACTTC. Protein product: CASSPDRGLQETQYF.

This clonotype was counted between two and nine times. This chain uses TRBV2 with TRBJ2-7; 8 bases are a match to TRBD1. V lost 8 bases and J lost 2; bases outside the gene matches: 2. CDR1 is SNHLY, CDR2 FYNNEI, per germline. This CDR3 contains 12 residues. CDR3 in amino acids: CASGGQAYEQYF. The CDR3, as DNA: TGTGCCAGCGGGGGACAGGCCTACGAGCAGTACTTC.

The J gene is TRBJ2-1, the V gene TRBV2; D uncertain. Germline values: CDR1 SNHLY, CDR2 FYNNEI. V gave up 3 bases and J gave up 10 bases, with 19 bases separating them. The CDR3 runs to 15 residues. The chain's CDR3 is CASSDRLSLKSEQFF. Written as DNA, the CDR3 is TGTGCCAGCAGTGATCGGTTATCCCTAAAAAGCGAGCAGTTCTTC.

This clonotype came up many times. The chain uses TRBV27 and TRBJ1-1; possible D gene TRBD1, 5 bases. Trimming took 4 bases from V and 5 from J, leaving 11 bases between them. Germline CDR1 and CDR2: MNHEY and SMNVEV (reference sequence). The CDR3 has 13 amino acids. The CDR3 bases are TGTGCCAGCAGTTCTATATCAGGGACTGAAGCTTTCTTT. Translating gives CASSSISGTEAFF.

This clonotype was seen ten or more times. This chain uses TRBV28 with TRBJ1-5; 7 bases match TRBD1. Germline CDR1 reads MDHEN; CDR2 reads SYDVKM. The CDR3 runs to 18 residues. Trimming took 6 bases from V and 0 from J; bases not matched to a gene: 14. As DNA, the CDR3 is TGTGCCAGCAGCCGCCGTGACAGGGTCGTTTATAGCAATCAGCCCCAGCATTTT. Translating it yields CASSRRDRVVYSNQPQHF. Drawing the rest from reference TRBV28 and TRBJ1-5, the complete variable domain is DVKVTQSSRYLVKRTGEKVFLECVQDMDHENMFWYRQDPGLGLRLIYFSYDVKMKEKGDIPEGYSVSREKKERFSLILESASTNQTSMYLCASSRRDRVVYSNQPQHFGDGTRLSIL.

This clonotype was counted many times. V is TRBV4-2 and J is TRBJ2-5, with TRBD1 identical over 7 bases. CDR1 and CDR2 (germline): LGHNA, YNFKEQ. The CDR3 is 16 residues long. The V segment lost 0 bases and the J segment 3 bases; nucleotides outside the gene matches: 7. CDR3 in amino acids: CASSQEGDSPEETQYF. The CDR3 DNA is TGTGCCAGCAGCCAAGAGGGGGACAGCCCCGAAGAGACCCAGTACTTC.

This clonotype was picked up many times. The chain couples TRBV7-9 to TRBJ2-3; no definite D call. The V end lost 5 bases, the J end lost 0 bases, and 15 bases lay between the germline ends. Germline CDR1 is SEHNR and CDR2 is FQNEAQ (reference sequence). This CDR3 is built from 16 residues. The CDR3: CASSPGWGISTDTQYF. CDR3 sequence (DNA): TGTGCCAGCAGCCCCGGTTGGGGAATTAGCACAGATACGCAGTATTTT.

Ten or more counts support this clonotype. The chain combines TRBV29-1 with TRBJ2-1; 8 bases are a match to TRBD1. V lost 5 bases and J lost 8; bases outside the gene matches: 11. The CDR3 is made up of 14 amino acids. Germline V CDR1 and CDR2: SQVTM, ANQGSEA. The CDR3 DNA follows: TGCAGCGTTAACTGGGGTGACAGGGGATATGAGCAGTTCTTC. It yields the protein CSVNWGDRGYEQFF.

This clonotype was seen repeatedly, ten times or more. The chain couples TRBV28 to TRBJ1-2, with TRBD1 as a possible D gene (5 bases). This CDR3 contains 13 residues. In germline, CDR1 is MDHEN, CDR2 SYDVKM. Trimming cost V 4 bases and J 6 bases, with 12 bases left between them. CDR3 residues: CASSWQGRDGYTF. CDR3 DNA sequence: TGTGCCAGCAGTTGGCAGGGTCGAGATGGCTACACCTTC.

This clonotype was detected ten times or more. The chain carries TRBV28 and TRBJ1-3, with 8 bases that match TRBD1. CDR1 and CDR2 from the germline V gene are MDHEN and SYDVKM. This CDR3 has 14 amino acids. V shed 8 bases, J shed 0 bases, and the junction held 3 bases outside the gene matches. This CDR3 reads CASVTGDSGNTIYF. The CDR3 nucleotides are TGTGCCAGCGTGACAGGGGACTCTGGAAACACCATATATTTT.

This clonotype was counted ten times or more. V is TRBV20-1 and J is TRBJ2-7, with 7 nucleotides matching TRBD1. J was trimmed by 2 bases and V by 1 base; bases with no gene match: 8. CDR1 is DFQATT and CDR2 is SNEGSKA in the germline V gene (reference sequence). The CDR3 length is 15 residues. This CDR3 is CSARARTGSPYEQYF. The CDR3 nucleotides read TGCAGTGCTAGAGCTCGGACAGGCTCACCCTACGAGCAGTACTTC.

This clonotype was picked up many times. CDR3 bases: TGCAGCGTAGGACACCCCACCGGGGAGCTGTTTTTT. Protein sequence: CSVGHPTGELFF. The J gene is TRBJ2-2, the V gene TRBV29-1; maybe TRBD1 (5 bases). There are 12 residues in the CDR3. CDR1 is SQVTM, CDR2 ANQGSEA, per germline. V lost 6 bases and J lost 4, with 9 bases in between.

This clonotype was counted at least ten times. The chain is built from TRBV4-3 and TRBJ2-5; 8 positions match TRBD1. With 4 bases clipped from V and 3 bases from J, the junction kept 7 bases outside the gene matches. This CDR3 contains 15 residues. From germline, CDR1 is LGHNA and CDR2 YSLEER. The chain's CDR3 is CASSPRQGLEETQYF. The DNA for the CDR3 is TGCGCCAGCAGCCCCAGACAGGGGTTGGAAGAGACCCAGTACTTC.

This clonotype was counted a few times. V and J are TRBV7-9 and TRBJ2-6; D is tentatively TRBD1 or TRBD2 (5 bases each). Germline CDR1 reads SEHNR; CDR2 reads FQNEAQ (reference sequence). The CDR3 loop spans 16 amino acids. V lost 5 bases, J lost 4 bases, and 15 bases lay in between. CDR3 region: CASSQRGDPGANVLTF. CDR3 DNA sequence: TGTGCCAGCAGCCAACGTGGGGACCCCGGGGCCAACGTCCTGACTTTC.

The CDR3 is CASSHGQGANYGYTF. In DNA, the CDR3 is TGTGCCAGCAGCCATGGACAGGGGGCTAACTATGGCTACACCTTC. The chain employs TRBV28 and TRBJ1-2, with 10 bases that match TRBD1. Unmatched junction bases numbered 4, after V lost 6 bases and J lost 0 bases. This CDR3 contains 15 residues. The germline CDR1 and CDR2 sequences are MDHEN and SYDVKM.